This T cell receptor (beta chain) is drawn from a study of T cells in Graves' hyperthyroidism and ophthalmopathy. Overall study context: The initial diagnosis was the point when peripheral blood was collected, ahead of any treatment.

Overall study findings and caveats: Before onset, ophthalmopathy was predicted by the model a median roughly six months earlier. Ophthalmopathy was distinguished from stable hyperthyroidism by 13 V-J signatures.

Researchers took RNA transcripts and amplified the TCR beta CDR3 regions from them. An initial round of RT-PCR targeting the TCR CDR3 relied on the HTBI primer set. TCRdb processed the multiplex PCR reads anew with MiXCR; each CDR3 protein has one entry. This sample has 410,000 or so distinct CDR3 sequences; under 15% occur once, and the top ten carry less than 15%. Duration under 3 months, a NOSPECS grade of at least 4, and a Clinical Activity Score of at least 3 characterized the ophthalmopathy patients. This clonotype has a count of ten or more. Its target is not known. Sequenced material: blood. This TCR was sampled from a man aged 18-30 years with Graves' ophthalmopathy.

Here the CDR3 DNA reads TGTGCCAGCAGTGAAGGGACAGGAGTCTACAATGAGCAGTTCTTC. Translated: CASSEGTGVYNEQFF. The chain recombines TRBV2 with TRBJ2-1; 7 positions match TRBD1. With V trimmed by 1 base and J by 3 bases, 3 bases remained unmatched. The CDR3 runs to 15 residues. Germline CDR1 and CDR2: SNHLY and FYNNEI.